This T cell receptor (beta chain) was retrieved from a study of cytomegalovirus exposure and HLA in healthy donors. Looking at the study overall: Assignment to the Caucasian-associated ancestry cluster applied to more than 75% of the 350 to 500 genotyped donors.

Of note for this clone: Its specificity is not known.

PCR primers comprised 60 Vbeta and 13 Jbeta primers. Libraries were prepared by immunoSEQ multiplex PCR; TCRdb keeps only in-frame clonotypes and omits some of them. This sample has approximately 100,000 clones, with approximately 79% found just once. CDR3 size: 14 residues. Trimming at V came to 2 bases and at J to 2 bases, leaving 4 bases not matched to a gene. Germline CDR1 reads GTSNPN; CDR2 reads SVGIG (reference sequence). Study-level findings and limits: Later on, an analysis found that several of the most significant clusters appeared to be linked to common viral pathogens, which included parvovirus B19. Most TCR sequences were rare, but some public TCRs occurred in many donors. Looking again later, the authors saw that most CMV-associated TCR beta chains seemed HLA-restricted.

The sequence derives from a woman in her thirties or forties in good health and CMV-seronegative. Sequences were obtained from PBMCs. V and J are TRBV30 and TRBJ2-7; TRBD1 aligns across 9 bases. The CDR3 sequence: CAWSLGQGAYEQYF. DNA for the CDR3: TGTGCCTGGAGTCTGGGACAGGGTGCCTACGAGCAGTACTTC.